This is a list of T cell receptor beta chains from one sample in a study of CD4 T cell repertoires in COVID-19. The assay was immunoSEQ multiplex PCR, and TCRdb's table has in-frame clones only and misses some. The sample carries tens of thousands of clones, about nine tenths recorded once. Sample: central memory CD4+ T cells from blood, taken before the COVID-19 pandemic. The receptors were gathered from a human donor who had COVID-19. The CDR3 runs from the conserved cysteine through the conserved F or W. The order of the fields is V gene, J gene, D gene, clone size, CDR3 DNA, CDR3 protein. D genes are given only for firm matches. The listing skips clone size in some rows; elsewhere it reads once, few, many or a size class.

TRBV28	TRBJ1-1	NA	NA	TGTGCCAGCAGTTCCTTAAGGGCGGGGGCCCAAGCTTTCTTT	CASSSLRAGAQAFF
TRBV10-3	TRBJ2-7	TRBD2	NA	TGTGCCATCTCTCCTAGCGGCCTTTACGAGCAGTACTTC	CAISPSGLYEQYF
TRBV5-6	TRBJ2-7	TRBD1	NA	TGTGCCAGCAGCTTGGTAGGGGGCTGGTACGAGCAGTACTTC	CASSLVGGWYEQYF
TRBV7-6	TRBJ2-3	NA	NA	TGTGCCAGCAGCTACGTGAGGGATTTGACAGATACGCAGTATTTT	CASSYVRDLTDTQYF
TRBV6-6	TRBJ1-1	NA	once	TGTGCCAGCAGTTACCTCGGGGAGGGGACTGAAGCTTTCTTT	CASSYLGEGTEAFF
TRBV11-3	TRBJ2-3	TRBD2	NA	TGTGCCAGCAGCCCCGGGACTAGCGGGGAGCAGGATACGCAGTATTTT	CASSPGTSGEQDTQYF
TRBV2	TRBJ2-7	TRBD2	NA	TGTGCCAGCAGTGGCCGAGCGGGGACCCCTCCCGAGCAGTACTTC	CASSGRAGTPPEQYF
TRBV11-2	TRBJ2-7	NA	NA	TGTGCCAGCAGCTTAGGGAACAGGGACGAGCAGTACTTC	CASSLGNRDEQYF
TRBV27	TRBJ1-5	NA	NA	TGTGCCAGTCGGCAGGGGTCCGCTGTTTGGCAGCCCCAGCATTTT	CASRQGSAVWQPQHF
TRBV10-2	TRBJ2-2	NA	NA	TGCGCCAGCCTCCCGGAGGGTGGTGCCGGGGAGCTGTTTTTT	CASLPEGGAGELFF
TRBV10-2	TRBJ1-5	NA	NA	TGCGCCAGCAGTGAGTCTTCGGGGCAGGGGAGCAATCAGCCCCAGCATTTT	CASSESSGQGSNQPQHF
TRBV4-1	TRBJ2-2	TRBD2	NA	TGCGCCAGCAGCCAAGTTAAGGGGACTAGCGGGACCGGGGAGCTGTTTTTT	CASSQVKGTSGTGELFF
TRBV7-7	TRBJ2-1	NA	NA	TGTGCCAGCAGCTTAGTAGCAGGGGCTACCCAATACAATGAGCAGTTCTTC	CASSLVAGATQYNEQFF
TRBV6-6	TRBJ1-3	NA	NA	TGTGCCAGCAGTTTTGAGGCTTACTCTGGAAACACCATATATTTT	CASSFEAYSGNTIYF
TRBV6-5	TRBJ2-2	TRBD1	NA	TGTGCCAGCCCCGAACAGGGGGCATGCACCGGGGAGCTGTTTTTT	CASPEQGACTGELFF
TRBV28	TRBJ2-5	NA	NA	TGTGCCAGCAGTACAGGGAAAGAGACCCAGTACTTC	CASSTGKETQYF